These 22 T cell receptor beta chains came from one sample sequenced in a study of CD8 T cells in ankylosing spondylitis. TCRdb re-derived calls from the 5' RACE reads in MiXCR, one entry per CDR3 protein. The sample includes about 140,000 distinct CDR3 sequences, approximately 8.4% of them seen just once. Sequencing input: synovial fluid, either unsorted or a sorted T cell fraction (not recorded which). The receptors were gathered from a male donor with ankylosing spondylitis.

This clonotype was recorded many times. The chain couples TRBV5-1 to TRBJ2-1, with TRBD2 matching 11 bases. Germline V gene sequence: CDR1 SGHRS, CDR2 YFSETQ. With V trimmed by 4 bases and J by 7 bases, 10 bases remained unmatched. This CDR3 contains 16 residues. CDR3 nucleotides: TGCGCCAGCAGCCTGACCTTAGCGGGGGGGCCAAATGAGCAGTTCTTC. Amino acid sequence: CASSLTLAGGPNEQFF.

This clonotype has ten or more counts. The V call is TRBV6-5, the J call TRBJ1-2; possible D gene TRBD1, 6 bases. V was trimmed by 0 bases and J by 5 bases, leaving 13 bases between them. The germline V gene has CDR1 MNHEY and CDR2 SVGAGI. This CDR3 has 15 amino acids. In DNA, the CDR3 is TGTGCCAGCAGTTACTCGATAGGGCAGGGGTATGGCTACACCTTC. Protein product: CASSYSIGQGYGYTF.

This clonotype has only a few counts. The rearrangement joins TRBV20-1 to TRBJ2-7; 9 positions agree with TRBD1. The CDR3 runs 14 residues. Germline CDR1 is DFQATT and CDR2 is SNEGSKA (reference sequence). V dropped 3 bases and J dropped 3; count of bases not matched to a gene: 6. The CDR3 sequence is CSASPRQGVYEQYF. In DNA, the CDR3 is TGCAGTGCTAGCCCGAGACAGGGGGTCTACGAGCAGTACTTC.

Worth noting for this clonotype: Just one base apart from a much larger clone, this may be a read error. This chain links TRBV5-1 with TRBJ1-1; D perhaps matches TRBD1 (5 bases). Germline lookup yields CDR1 SGHRS and CDR2 YFSETQ. This CDR3 is 13 amino acids long. The CDR3 sequence is CARSLGLNTEAFF. The CDR3 nucleotides are TGCGCCAGAAGCTTGGGGCTGAACACTGAAGCTTTCTTT.

This chain joins TRBV2 and TRBJ1-4; D gene uncertain. The CDR3 has 12 residues. Trimming removed 6 bases from V and 5 bases from J, with 7 bases in between. From germline, CDR1 is SNHLY and CDR2 FYNNEI. The CDR3 protein is CASSYTNEKLFF. CDR3 DNA: TGTGCCAGCAGCTACACAAATGAAAAACTGTTTTTT.

A few counts support this clonotype. This chain links TRBV25-1 with TRBJ1-1; D not resolved. CDR1 is MGHDK and CDR2 is SYGVNS in the germline V gene. The CDR3 has 14 amino acids. Trimming cost V 1 base and J 4 bases, with 10 bases left between them. The CDR3 loop reads CASSEWEGITEAFF. As DNA, the CDR3 is TGTGCCAGCAGTGAATGGGAGGGAATCACTGAAGCTTTCTTT.

J is TRBJ1-6 and V is TRBV30; weak D call: TRBD1 (5 bases). Germline loops: CDR1 GTSNPN, CDR2 SVGIG (reference sequence). The CDR3 has 14 residues. The V and J ends lost 2 bases and 5 bases respectively, with 10 bases between them. DNA for the CDR3: TGTGCCTGGAGTATGAGGGGAAATAATTCACCCCTCCACTTT. Protein: CAWSMRGNNSPLHF.

This clonotype has only a few counts. V and J are TRBV28 and TRBJ1-6; D may be TRBD1 (6 bases). The CDR3 is made up of 16 amino acids. Germline CDR1 and CDR2: MDHEN and SYDVKM. The ends were cut back, 3 bases at V and 7 bases at J, with 16 bases in the middle. The CDR3 DNA reads TGTGCCAGCAGTTTGCCCACACAGGGTGGAAATTCACCCCTCCACTTT. Residues: CASSLPTQGGNSPLHF.

The chain is built from TRBV20-1 and TRBJ2-3, with 12 bases matching TRBD2. Per germline, CDR1 DFQATT and CDR2 SNEGSKA (reference sequence). Germline trimming cut 0 bases from V and 3 bases from J; bases unmatched to any gene: 13. The CDR3 totals 19 residues. The CDR3 loop is CSAREGPSGRAGKTDTQYF. The CDR3 bases are TGCAGTGCTAGAGAAGGGCCTAGCGGGAGGGCGGGGAAAACAGATACGCAGTATTTT.

There are many counts of this clonotype. The chain uses TRBV6-5 and TRBJ2-1; 7 nucleotides match TRBD2. CDR1 MNHEY and CDR2 SVGAGI come from the germline V gene. This CDR3 is 10 amino acids long. Unmatched junction bases numbered 1, after V lost 11 bases and J lost 6 bases. The CDR3 DNA follows: TGTGCCTGCGGGGGCAATGAGCAGTTCTTC. Its protein is CACGGNEQFF.

This clonotype has at least ten counts. The J gene is TRBJ2-7, the V gene TRBV10-3; TRBD2 matches 11 bases. V dropped 5 bases and J dropped 1; count of bases not matched to a gene: 1. Germline V gene data show CDR1 as ENHRY and CDR2 as SYGVKD. The CDR3 loop spans 14 amino acids. CDR3 coding DNA: TGTGCCATCAGTACTAGCGGGGGATCCTACGAGCAGTACTTC. Residues: CAISTSGGSYEQYF.

V usage is TRBV18 and J usage is TRBJ2-6, with a tentative D call TRBD2 (5 bases). The CDR3 has 15 amino acids. The germline V gene has CDR1 KGHSH and CDR2 LQKENI. The V and J ends lost 3 bases and 3 bases respectively, with 9 bases between them. CDR3 loop: CASSPLAGGANVLTF. The CDR3 nucleotides are TGTGCCAGCTCACCCCTAGCAGGTGGGGCCAACGTCCTGACTTTC.

This clonotype was counted many times. The J gene is TRBJ2-4, the V gene TRBV12-3 or TRBV12-4; D may be TRBD2 (6 bases). V gave up 10 bases and J gave up 1 base, with 11 bases separating them. CDR3 size: 13 residues. Here the CDR3 DNA reads TGTGCCACCCGTGGGGGGGCCAAAAACATTCAGTACTTC. Translation: CATRGGAKNIQYF.

The chain has TRBV27 and TRBJ2-7, with D possibly matching TRBD2 (5 bases). This CDR3 spans 16 amino acids. V lost 4 bases to trimming and J lost 1 base, with 17 bases between them. Germline values: CDR1 MNHEY, CDR2 SMNVEV (reference sequence). CDR3 coding DNA: TGTGCCAGCAGTTATACTGTGGCCTCGGGATCCTACGAGCAGTACTTC. Its translation: CASSYTVASGSYEQYF.

The chain is built from TRBV6-1 and TRBJ2-7, with D possibly being TRBD1 or TRBD2 (5 bases each). Germline V gene data show CDR1 as MNHNS and CDR2 as SASEGT. V was cut by 11 bases and J by 2 bases, with 16 bases left in between. The CDR3 runs to 13 residues. The CDR3 nucleotides are TGTGCCGCCGGGACGGCCTCTCCCTACGAGCAGTACTTC. It codes for CAAGTASPYEQYF.

This clonotype was observed at least ten times. This rearrangement joins TRBV7-2 to TRBJ2-7; D is unclear. V was shortened by 3 bases and J by 2 bases, with 11 bases between the two germline ends. The CDR3 extends over 14 amino acids. Germline V gene data show CDR1 as SGHTA and CDR2 as FQGNSA. The CDR3 region has the DNA TGTGCCAGCAGCTTCGCGTCTTTCGCCTACGAGCAGTACTTC. Its protein is CASSFASFAYEQYF. Combining the CDR3 with reference TRBV7-2 and TRBJ2-7 gives the whole variable domain GAGVSQSPSNKVTEKGKDVELRCDPISGHTALYWYRQSLGQGLEFLIYFQGNSAPDKSGLPSDRFSAERTGGSVSTLTIQRTQQEDSAVYLCASSFASFAYEQYFGPGTRLTVT.

This clonotype was seen at least ten times. The CDR3 spells CASSRQSNSPLHF. In DNA, the CDR3 is TGTGCCAGCAGCCGACAGTCCAATTCACCCCTCCACTTT. The rearrangement joins TRBV7-6 to TRBJ1-6, with a possible D match to TRBD1 (5 bases). Germline-derived CDR1 and CDR2 are SGHVS and FNYEAQ. The CDR3 runs to 13 residues. The ends were cut back, 5 bases at V and 7 bases at J, with 9 bases in the middle.

This chain connects TRBV24-1 to TRBJ2-5; D is undetermined. V lost 5 bases, J lost 3 bases, and 6 bases lay in between. The germline gives CDR1 KGHDR, CDR2 SFDVKD. The CDR3 runs to 12 residues. In DNA form, the CDR3 reads TGTGCCACCAGTGCGGATGAAGAGACCCAGTACTTC. This encodes CATSADEETQYF.

This clonotype was seen at least ten times. The V and J genes are TRBV2 and TRBJ2-3; 8 bases are shared with TRBD2. This CDR3 is 15 amino acids long. Germline trimming cut 0 bases from V and 5 bases from J; bases unmatched to any gene: 4. Germline V lookup: CDR1 SNHLY, CDR2 FYNNEI. In DNA form, the CDR3 reads TGTGCCAGCAGTGAAGCCGGGGGGGCCGGAGATACGCAGTATTTT. This translates into CASSEAGGAGDTQYF.

This clonotype was seen a few times. The chain recombines TRBV7-2 with TRBJ1-2; maybe TRBD1 (6 bases). The CDR3 totals 16 residues. CDR1 is SGHTA, CDR2 FQGNSA, per germline. With 1 base removed from V and 3 bases from J, the gap between germline ends came to 15 bases. The CDR3 nucleotides are TGTGCCAGCAGCTTAGGAGGGGCCAGGGGCGACTATGGCTACACCTTC. It specifies CASSLGGARGDYGYTF.

This clonotype was seen a handful of times. This sequence joins TRBV5-1 and TRBJ2-5, with 12 bases matching TRBD2. Trimming at V came to 0 bases and at J to 5 bases, leaving 11 bases not matched to a gene. The CDR3 extends over 18 amino acids. Germline V CDR1 and CDR2: SGHRS, YFSETQ. For the CDR3, the DNA is TGCGCCAGCAGCTTGGTAGCGCTGGGACTAGCGGGTGGCGAGACCCAGTACTTC. Translating it yields CASSLVALGLAGGETQYF.

This clonotype was counted at least ten times. This chain's CDR3 is CATSRDRQGTPLHF. The DNA for the CDR3 is TGTGCCACCAGCAGAGATCGTCAGGGAACACCCCTCCACTTT. This chain connects TRBV15 to TRBJ1-6, with a possible D match to TRBD1 (5 bases). The CDR3 runs to 14 residues. V lost 0 bases and J lost 11, with 11 bases in between. Looked up from germline, CDR1 is LNHNV and CDR2 is YYDKDF (reference sequence). Drawing the rest from reference TRBV15 and TRBJ1-6, the complete variable domain is DAMVIQNPRYQVTQFGKPVTLSCSQTLNHNVMYWYQQKSSQAPKLLFHYYDKDFNNEADTPDNFQSRRPNTSFCFLDIRSPGLGDTAMYLCATSRDRQGTPLHFGNGTRLTVT.